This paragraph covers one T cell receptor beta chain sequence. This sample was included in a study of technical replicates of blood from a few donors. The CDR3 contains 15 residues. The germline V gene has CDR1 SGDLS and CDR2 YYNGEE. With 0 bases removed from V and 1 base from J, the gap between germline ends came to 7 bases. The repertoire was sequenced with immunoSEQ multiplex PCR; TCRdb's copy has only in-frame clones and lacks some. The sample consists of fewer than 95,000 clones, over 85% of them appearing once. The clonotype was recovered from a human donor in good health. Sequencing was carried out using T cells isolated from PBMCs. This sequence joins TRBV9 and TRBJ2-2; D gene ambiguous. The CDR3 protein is CASSVVAENTGELFF. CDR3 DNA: TGTGCCAGCAGCGTAGTAGCAGAGAACACCGGGGAGCTGTTTTTT.